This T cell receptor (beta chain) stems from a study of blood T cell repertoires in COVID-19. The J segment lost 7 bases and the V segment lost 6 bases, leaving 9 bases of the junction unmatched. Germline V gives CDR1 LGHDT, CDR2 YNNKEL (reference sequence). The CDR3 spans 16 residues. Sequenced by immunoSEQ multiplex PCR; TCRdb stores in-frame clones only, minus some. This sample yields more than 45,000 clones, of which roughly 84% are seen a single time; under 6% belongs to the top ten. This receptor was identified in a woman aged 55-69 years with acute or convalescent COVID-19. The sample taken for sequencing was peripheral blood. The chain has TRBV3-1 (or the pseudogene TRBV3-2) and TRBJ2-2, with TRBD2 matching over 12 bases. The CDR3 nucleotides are TGTGCCAGCAGATCTCTAGCGGGAGGGCCGATCGGGGAGCTGTTTTTT. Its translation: CASRSLAGGPIGELFF.